This T cell receptor (beta chain) was sequenced for a study of beta chain features in type 1 diabetes. Looking at the study overall: There was similarity between patients and healthy donors in age, gender and cell yields.

Sequencing targeted expressed TCRB transcripts, as all isolated RNA had been reverse transcribed. The table came from immunoSEQ multiplex PCR; TCRdb's copy has only in-frame clones and leaves some out. The repertoire includes roughly 310,000 clones, 8% to 13% of them detected once, and around 0.015% sits in the top ten. Researchers reported sorting CD4+ naive, central memory, regulatory and stem cell-like memory cells via CD45RO/CCR7/CD25/CD127/CD95/CD27. Concerning this clone itself: The antigen is undetermined. At one boundary the junction diverges from the germline segment, which might be a read error. Other DNA sequences from this sample encode an identical CDR3 as well.

CDR3 size: 14 residues. Germline V gene sequence: CDR1 PRHDT, CDR2 FYEKMQ (reference sequence). Study-level points and caveats: cDNA sequencing could over-represent cells with high TCR expression.

The clonotype was recovered from a woman in her twenties or thirties in good health. The chain combines TRBV13 with TRBJ2-5; D might be TRBD2 (5 bases). Sequences were obtained from naive CD4+ T cells from blood. CDR3: CASSNRREQETQYF. CDR3 nucleotide sequence: TGTGCCAGCAGCAACCGCCGGGAACAAGAAACCCAGTACTTC.